The 28 T cell receptor beta chains given below trace back to one sample, sequenced in a study of OX40 agonist ivuxolimab in advanced cancers. Sequenced by immunoSEQ multiplex PCR; TCRdb stores in-frame clones only, minus some. The data show about 89,000 clones, roughly 84% seen once. The material sequenced was CD4+ or CD8+ T cells sorted from blood, taken in a trial of the OX40 agonist ivuxolimab. The receptor source for this set is an adult with an advanced solid tumor such as melanoma, head and neck, liver or kidney cancer.

The rearrangement uses TRBV2 and TRBJ2-4; either TRBD1 or TRBD2 may fit D (5 bases each). Germline V gene lookup returns CDR1 SNHLY and CDR2 FYNNEI. This CDR3 is 15 amino acids long. Trimming stripped 6 bases from V and 0 bases from J, with 12 bases between. For the CDR3, the DNA is TGTGCCAGCAGCCGGGACGGTTTAGCCAAAAACATTCAGTACTTC. The encoded protein is CASSRDGLAKNIQYF.

This chain links TRBV4-2 with TRBJ2-6; TRBD1 is a possible D gene (5 bases). The germline gives CDR1 LGHNA, CDR2 YNFKEQ. The CDR3 extends over 15 amino acids. V lost 2 bases and J 1 base, leaving 6 bases between the germline ends. The DNA of the CDR3 is TGTGCCAGCAGCCAACAGGGTTCTGGGGCCAACGTCCTGACTTTC. As protein: CASSQQGSGANVLTF.

The chain joins TRBV5-6 to TRBJ2-1; 7 positions match TRBD1. V lost 4 bases and J lost 7; bases outside the gene matches: 14. The CDR3 sequence is 16 residues long. Germline assignment: CDR1 SGHDT and CDR2 YYEEEE. This CDR3 reads CASSLLRGRPTNEQFF. CDR3 DNA sequence: TGTGCCAGCAGCCTCCTGAGGGGGCGTCCTACTAATGAGCAGTTCTTC.

In its sample, this clone was seen a few times. The V gene is TRBV9, the J gene TRBJ2-2; 12 nucleotides align to TRBD2. V lost 4 bases, J lost 0 bases, and 4 bases stayed unmatched. Germline CDR1 and CDR2: SGDLS and YYNGEE. CDR3 length equals 17 residues. CDR3 in DNA: TGTGCCAGCAGCCCAAGACTAGCGGGGGCGAACACCGGGGAGCTGTTTTTT. Translated: CASSPRLAGANTGELFF.

The genes are TRBV6-6 and TRBJ2-2; TRBD2 aligns across 11 bases. The V gene end was trimmed by 5 bases and the J gene end by 5 bases; junction bases not matched to a gene: 4. The germline V gene encodes CDR1 MNHNY and CDR2 SVGAGI (reference sequence). This CDR3 has 15 amino acids. DNA of the CDR3: TGTGCCAGCAGTACTAGCGGGGGAGGGACCGGGGAGCTGTTTTTT. Translating gives CASSTSGGGTGELFF.

The chain has TRBV19 and TRBJ2-3, with TRBD2 matching 9 bases. The V and J ends lost 3 bases and 2 bases, in that order; junction bases with no gene match: 9. CDR1 and CDR2 from the germline V gene are LNHDA and SQIVND (reference sequence). The CDR3 totals 17 residues. This CDR3 reads CASSISGGLYYTDTQYF. In DNA, the CDR3 is TGTGCCAGTAGTATTAGCGGGGGCCTATATTACACAGATACGCAGTATTTT.

This chain links TRBV7-9 with TRBJ2-5, with no clear D. Gene TRBJ2-7 matches the end of the DNA better, so the J call may be wrong. The CDR3 has 13 amino acids. CDR1 and CDR2 (germline): SEHNR, FQNEAQ (reference sequence). CDR3 sequence reads: CASSLPGSYEQYF. The DNA of the CDR3 is TGTGCCAGCAGCTTACCTGGCTCCTACGAGCAGTACTTC.

V usage is TRBV2 and J usage is TRBJ1-1; D remains ambiguous. Germline assignment: CDR1 SNHLY and CDR2 FYNNEI. This CDR3 is built from 15 residues. Trimming took 6 bases from V and 3 from J, leaving 17 bases between them. CDR3 in amino acids: CASRARPGPDTEAFF. CDR3 coding DNA: TGTGCCAGCAGGGCAAGACCGGGTCCGGACACTGAAGCTTTCTTT.

The genes are TRBV5-1 and TRBJ2-2, with D possibly being TRBD1 (6 bases). The germline CDR1 and CDR2 sequences are SGHRS and YFSETQ. Trimming pared 1 base from V and 2 bases from J, leaving 12 bases between. The length of the CDR3 is 16 residues. The CDR3 protein is CASSLTGTRNTGELFF. DNA for the CDR3: TGCGCCAGCAGCTTGACGGGGACACGCAACACCGGGGAGCTGTTTTTT.

The chain carries TRBV6-4 and TRBJ1-2; D gene unclear. Germline CDR1 MRHNA, CDR2 SNTAGT. Trimming took 2 bases from V and 4 from J, leaving 11 bases between them. This CDR3 has 14 amino acids. The CDR3 spells CASSDGSLGYGYTF. CDR3 sequence (DNA): TGTGCCAGCAGTGACGGGAGTCTCGGCTATGGCTACACCTTC.

The rearrangement joins TRBV14 to TRBJ2-3, with D tentatively TRBD1 (6 bases). The CDR3 runs to 16 residues. Germline lookup yields CDR1 SGHDN and CDR2 FVKESK. V lost 0 bases and J 6 bases, leaving 16 bases between the germline ends. CDR3 DNA: TGTGCCAGCAGCCAAGAAAGGCAGGGGAGCATGGATACGCAGTATTTT. Residues: CASSQERQGSMDTQYF.

V is TRBV4-1 and J is TRBJ2-2; 11 nucleotides agree with TRBD1. This CDR3 has 15 residues. CDR1 is MGHRA and CDR2 is YSYEKL in the germline V gene. Trimming took 5 bases from V and 2 from J; bases not matched to a gene: 1. CDR3 DNA: TGCGCCAGCAGCTGGACAGGGGGCAACACCGGGGAGCTGTTTTTT. This gives the protein CASSWTGGNTGELFF.

The V call is TRBV11-2, the J call TRBJ2-1, with TRBD2 matching over 7 bases. This CDR3 comprises 16 residues. CDR1 is SGHAT and CDR2 is FQNNGV in the germline V gene. J lost 4 bases, V lost 3 bases, and 9 bases had no gene match. The chain's CDR3 is CASSLGGGSLYNEQFF. For the CDR3, the DNA is TGTGCCAGCAGCTTGGGGGGAGGGTCTTTATACAATGAGCAGTTCTTC.

This chain joins TRBV6-1 and TRBJ2-1; 9 nucleotides match TRBD2. Germline V gene sequence: CDR1 MNHNS, CDR2 SASEGT. V was pared by 7 bases and J by 0 bases, with 13 bases of the junction left unmatched. The CDR3 totals 18 residues. The CDR3 sequence: CASTERGLATISYNEQFF. For the CDR3, the DNA is TGTGCCAGCACTGAGCGGGGACTAGCAACAATCTCCTACAATGAGCAGTTCTTC.

The chain links TRBV7-9 to TRBJ1-2; D is unclear. Trimming left V 3 bases short and J 0 bases short, with 11 bases between. Per germline, CDR1 SEHNR and CDR2 FQNEAQ (reference sequence). This CDR3 contains 15 residues. CDR3 coding DNA: TGTGCCAGCAGCTTCAGTTGGGGAGCTAACTATGGCTACACCTTC. It encodes CASSFSWGANYGYTF.

V gene TRBV6-1 combines with J gene TRBJ2-7; D gene unclear. This CDR3 contains 13 residues. Germline V gene data show CDR1 as MNHNS and CDR2 as SASEGT. V was shortened by 5 bases and J by 4 bases, with 12 bases between the two germline ends. The CDR3 sequence is CASSTFDGYEQYF. The CDR3 DNA sequence: TGTGCCAGCAGTACCTTCGACGGGTACGAGCAGTACTTC.

This sequence joins TRBV5-6 and TRBJ1-6; maybe TRBD1 (6 bases). CDR3 length equals 19 residues. Germline CDR1 is SGHDT and CDR2 is YYEEEE. The V end lost 2 bases, the J end lost 0 bases, and 18 bases lay between the germline ends. CDR3 in amino acids: CASSFGYVGQSSYNSPLHF. The CDR3 DNA reads TGTGCCAGCAGCTTTGGTTATGTCGGACAGAGCTCCTATAATTCACCCCTCCACTTT.

This chain links TRBV7-3 with TRBJ2-3; possibly TRBD2 for D (7 bases). Trimming removed 7 bases at V and 1 base at J, with 15 bases between. The CDR3 consists of 15 residues. From germline, CDR1 is SGHTA and CDR2 FQGTGA. CDR3 protein: CASTLQGGRTDTQYF. CDR3 DNA sequence: TGTGCCAGCACTCTACAGGGAGGGCGCACAGATACGCAGTATTTT.

DNA of the CDR3: TGTGCCTCTCACGGGGGGAACACTGAAGCTTTCTTT. The encoded protein is CASHGGNTEAFF. The chain links TRBV7-8 to TRBJ1-1; perhaps TRBD1 as D (5 bases). The CDR3 covers 12 residues. V lost 11 bases and J 1 base, leaving 11 bases between the germline ends. Germline CDR1 is SGHVS and CDR2 is FQNEAQ.

The rearrangement uses TRBV2 and TRBJ2-7; D is unclear. CDR1 and CDR2 from the germline V gene are SNHLY and FYNNEI. The CDR3 runs to 16 residues. V lost 4 bases to trimming and J lost 0 bases, with 16 bases between them. The CDR3 region is CASSVSILPSSYEQYF. Here the CDR3 DNA reads TGTGCCAGCAGTGTCTCTATCTTACCTAGCTCCTACGAGCAGTACTTC.

The chain employs TRBV18 and TRBJ1-1; 10 nucleotides agree with TRBD1. CDR3 size: 16 residues. The trim removed 3 bases at V and 5 bases at J, leaving 9 bases unmatched. Germline values: CDR1 KGHSH, CDR2 LQKENI. CDR3 protein: CASSPFGTGAGTEAFF. The CDR3 DNA reads TGTGCCAGCTCACCCTTCGGGACAGGGGCGGGTACTGAAGCTTTCTTT.

CDR3: CASSEGQNYGYTF. In DNA form, the CDR3 reads TGTGCCAGCAGTGAAGGGCAGAACTATGGCTACACCTTC. This chain links TRBV2 with TRBJ1-2; D is unclear. This CDR3 comprises 13 residues. Germline V CDR1 and CDR2: SNHLY, FYNNEI. The ends were cut back, 1 base at V and 2 bases at J, with 5 bases in the middle.

The J gene is TRBJ1-6, the V gene TRBV5-4; possibly TRBD1 for D (6 bases). Trimming left V 2 bases short and J 0 bases short, with 18 bases between. The CDR3 has 19 amino acids. Germline V gene sequence: CDR1 SGHNT, CDR2 YYREEE (reference sequence). The CDR3 is CASSFGYVGQSSYNSPLHF. DNA for the CDR3: TGTGCCAGCAGCTTTGGTTATGTCGGACAGAGCTCCTATAATTCACCCCTCCACTTT.

The chain carries TRBV6-5 and TRBJ2-3, with 7 bases matching TRBD1. There are 13 residues in the CDR3. From germline, CDR1 is MNHEY and CDR2 SVGAGI. V lost 5 bases to trimming and J lost 1 base; unmatched junction nucleotides: 0. The CDR3 protein is CASSGTGTDTQYF. Here the CDR3 DNA reads TGTGCCAGCAGTGGGACAGGCACAGATACGCAGTATTTT.

The chain has TRBV14 and TRBJ2-5; no reliable D call. This CDR3 region has 13 residues. Deletions cut 0 bases from V and 6 bases from J, with 8 bases between. Germline V CDR1 and CDR2: SGHDN, FVKESK. The CDR3 protein is CASSQEAEKTQYF. CDR3 DNA sequence: TGTGCCAGCAGCCAAGAAGCAGAAAAGACCCAGTACTTC.

The CDR3: CASRTLQGTSEAFF. The CDR3 region has the DNA TGTGCCAGCAGGACCTTACAGGGTACGAGTGAAGCTTTCTTT. The chain combines TRBV6-1 with TRBJ1-1, with a tentative D call TRBD1 (6 bases). The CDR3 has 14 amino acids. V shed 6 bases and J shed 7 bases, with 18 bases lying between them. From germline, CDR1 is MNHNS and CDR2 SASEGT.

V is TRBV5-6 and J is TRBJ1-2, with D tentatively TRBD1 (6 bases). The CDR3 is made up of 14 amino acids. Germline CDR1 SGHDT, CDR2 YYEEEE. Between the trimmed V and J ends, which lost 0 bases and 4 bases, there was a span of 10 bases. This chain's CDR3 is CASSLVGAGYGYTF. The CDR3 DNA follows: TGTGCCAGCAGCTTGGTGGGGGCCGGCTATGGCTACACCTTC.

J is TRBJ1-1 and V is TRBV18, with a weak D call TRBD1 (5 bases). Germline V gene lookup returns CDR1 KGHSH and CDR2 LQKENI. V was pared by 1 base and J by 3 bases, with 24 bases between. The length of the CDR3 is 19 residues. CDR3 DNA: TGTGCCAGCTCACCACTGGTCGGGGGACCTTTTTGGTTGGACACTGAAGCTTTCTTT. Residues: CASSPLVGGPFWLDTEAFF.